This TCR beta chain was found in a study of blood T cell repertoires in COVID-19. Study-level background: Acute and convalescent COVID-19 specimens originated in the United States, Italy and Spain. PBMCs, B-cell-depleted T cells, or T cells were the source of the cDNA or gDNA that made up the material.

Source study methods: From reference gene primer amplification, estimates of nucleated cell counts were derived. TCRdb keeps only in-frame clones here, not all; method: immunoSEQ multiplex PCR. V and J calls and clone size are those listed in that table; D and trimming were worked out from the DNA. Seen here are 120,000 or so clones, around 87% observed once, and the top ten hold approximately 8.1%. Trimming took off 4 bases at V and 0 bases at J, with 7 bases between the two ends. The CDR3 length is 14 residues. Germline values: CDR1 MNHEY, CDR2 SMNVEV (reference sequence). The sample was peripheral blood. The source of this sequence is a man aged 50 to 60 with acute or convalescent COVID-19. The rearrangement joins TRBV27 to TRBJ1-5, with D hard to call. DNA of the CDR3: TGTGCCAGCAGTTGGAGAGCTAGCAATCAGCCCCAGCATTTT. This codes for CASSWRASNQPQHF.